This T cell receptor (beta chain) was recorded in a study of T cells in tuberculosis. The overall study: Sequenced TCRs come from CD1B-GMM tetramer-binding T cells.

Each donor contributed about 110,000 T cells on average, unsorted. V was pared by 7 bases and J by 4 bases, with 10 bases between. Germline CDR1 and CDR2: WSHSY and SAAADI. This CDR3 is built from 13 residues. Generated by immunoSEQ multiplex PCR, the TCRdb table keeps only in-frame clones and is missing some. Altogether around 19,000 clones are present, 80% to 90% being singletons, with the ten largest covering approximately 14%. The clonotype comes from a donor between 10 and 35 years old with latent tuberculosis or without tuberculosis infection. The sequenced sample consisted of PBMCs. The chain combines TRBV10-2 with TRBJ2-2; D is ambiguous. The CDR3 region has the DNA TGCGCCAGCACATGGGCCATCACCGGGGAGCTGTTTTTT. This codes for CASTWAITGELFF.